Sequencing of this T cell receptor beta chain was carried out in a study of T-cell reconstitution after alpha-beta-depleted transplantation in children. Unique molecular identifiers featured in how the TCRbeta library was prepared. One entry per CDR3 protein, called by TCRdb with MiXCR from the PCR reads. In the table there are around 400,000 distinct CDR3 sequences, 9.5% to 13% of which are singletons. Trimming cost V 4 bases and J 8 bases, with 12 bases left between them. This CDR3 is 13 amino acids long. The sample here was PBMCs from the stem cell graft donor, taken from the stem cell graft. The chain carries TRBV12-3 or TRBV12-4 and TRBJ2-1; D possibly corresponds to TRBD2 (5 bases). This receptor was taken from a human donor who donated a stem cell graft to a child with acute myeloid leukemia. The CDR3 DNA reads as TGTGCCAGCAGTTCGGACTCGTCCGATGAGCAGTTCTTC. Its translation: CASSSDSSDEQFF.